This record looks at one T cell receptor (beta chain) sequence and its context. No antigen is known for it. The repertoire was sequenced with immunoSEQ multiplex PCR; TCRdb's copy has only in-frame clones and lacks some. The sample yields over 150,000 clones, over 75% seen once. This CDR3 is 18 amino acids long. V lost 3 bases to trimming and J lost 13 bases, with 28 bases between them. Germline V gene data show CDR1 as LGHNA and CDR2 as YSLEER. These data come from a study of T cell responses to AZD1222 COVID-19 vaccine. Study conclusions and caveats: The study reported that nearly half of spike-specific TCRs target unmutated variant regions. The breadth and depth of Spike-specific TCRs increased once two AZD1222 doses had been given.

V is TRBV4-3 and J is TRBJ1-6; D possibly corresponds to TRBD1 (6 bases). The receptor was isolated from an adult who received the AZD1222 COVID-19 vaccine. Sequencing was performed on peripheral blood, taken 28 days after the second AZD1222 dose. CDR3 nucleotide sequence: TGCGCCAGCAGCCAGGTTTGGACAGAGAGATCGGTCCAGGGGCCCCTCCACTTT. This codes for CASSQVWTERSVQGPLHF.